This section outlines one TCR beta chain sequence together with its context. The target antigen is unknown. The data stem from a study of T-cell reconstitution after alpha-beta-depleted transplantation in children. General study findings and limits: About two months after transplant, alpha-beta T cells reportedly came from several hundred expanded graft clones. At day 60, the high TCRbeta diversity found in some patients originated from recipient T cells and thymic progenitors that had survived. Newly generated T cells supplied most T-cell counts and diversity one year post-transplant.

V lost 6 bases and J lost 3; bases outside the gene matches: 7. This CDR3 has 15 amino acids. Germline V gene lookup returns CDR1 DFQATT and CDR2 SNEGSKA (reference sequence). For TCRbeta, the library was prepared with unique molecular identifiers. One entry per CDR3 protein, called by TCRdb with MiXCR from the PCR reads. The sample has 440,000 or so distinct CDR3 sequences; 43% are singletons. This specimen consisted of PBMCs, obtained before TCRalphabeta/CD19-depleted stem cell transplant. This sequence joins TRBV20-1 and TRBJ2-3; 12 positions match TRBD2. The TCR was taken from a girl under 10 years old with aplastic anemia, due to receive a stem cell transplant. CDR3 protein: CSATLAGGWTDTQYF. CDR3 nucleotides: TGCAGTGCCACACTAGCGGGAGGCTGGACAGATACGCAGTATTTT.